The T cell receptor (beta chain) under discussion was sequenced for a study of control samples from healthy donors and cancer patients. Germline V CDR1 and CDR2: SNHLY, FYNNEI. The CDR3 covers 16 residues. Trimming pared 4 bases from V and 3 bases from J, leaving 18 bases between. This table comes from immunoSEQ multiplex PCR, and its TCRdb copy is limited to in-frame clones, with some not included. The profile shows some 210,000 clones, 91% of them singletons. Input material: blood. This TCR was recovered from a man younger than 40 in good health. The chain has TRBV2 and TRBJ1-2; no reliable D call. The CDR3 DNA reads TGTGCCAGCAGTGTCCTCATTGACCCTGAGGACTATGGCTACACCTTC. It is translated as CASSVLIDPEDYGYTF. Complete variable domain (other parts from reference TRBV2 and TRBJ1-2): EPEVTQTPSHQVTQMGQEVILRCVPISNHLYFYWYRQILGQKVEFLVSFYNNEISEKSEIFDDQFSVERPDGSNFTLKIRSTKLEDSAMYFCASSVLIDPEDYGYTFGSGTRLTVV.